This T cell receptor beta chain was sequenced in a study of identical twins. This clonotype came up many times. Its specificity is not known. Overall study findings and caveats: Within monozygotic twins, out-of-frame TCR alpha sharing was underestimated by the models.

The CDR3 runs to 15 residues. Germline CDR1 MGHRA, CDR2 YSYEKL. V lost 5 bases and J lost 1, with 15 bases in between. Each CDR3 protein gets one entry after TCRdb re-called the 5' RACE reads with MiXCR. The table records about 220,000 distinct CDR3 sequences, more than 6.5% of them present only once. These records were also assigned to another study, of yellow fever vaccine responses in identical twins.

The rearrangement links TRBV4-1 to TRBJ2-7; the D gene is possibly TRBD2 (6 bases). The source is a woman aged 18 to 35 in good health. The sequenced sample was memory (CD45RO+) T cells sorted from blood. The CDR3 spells CASSFRIAASYEQYF. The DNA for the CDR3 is TGCGCCAGCAGCTTCAGGATAGCGGCATCCTACGAGCAGTACTTC.